Presented here are 15 T cell receptor beta chains from one specimen sequenced in a study of brain T cells in children with intractable seizures. Here immunoSEQ multiplex PCR was the method, and the copy in TCRdb shows in-frame clones only, minus some. The sample comprises over 20,000 clones, 94% of which are singletons, and 5% to 7% rests with the top ten. The starting material was peripheral blood, obtained at surgery. The origin of the receptors is a boy between 10 and 17 years old with focal cortical dysplasia and intractable seizures.

The V and J genes are TRBV14 and TRBJ2-1; the match to TRBD2 covers 7 bases. CDR3 length: 16 amino acids. Germline CDR1 and CDR2: SGHDN and FVKESK. V shed 3 bases, J shed 8 bases, and the junction held 13 bases outside the gene matches. DNA for the CDR3: TGTGCCAGCAGCCATTCCGGGAGGAGATCAGCCGATGAGCAGTTCTTC. It is translated as CASSHSGRRSADEQFF.

The chain is built from TRBV9 and TRBJ2-5; 8 bases align to TRBD2. Trimming took 4 bases from V and 4 from J; bases not matched to a gene: 9. Germline CDR1 is SGDLS and CDR2 is YYNGEE. The CDR3 runs to 15 residues. The CDR3: CASSPGTSNLETQYF. The DNA of the CDR3 is TGTGCCAGCAGCCCCGGGACTAGTAACTTAGAGACCCAGTACTTC.

The chain recombines TRBV7-3 with TRBJ2-1; 9 bases agree with TRBD1. J was trimmed by 8 bases and V by 0 bases; bases with no gene match: 8. CDR1 and CDR2 from the germline V gene are SGHTA and FQGTGA. The CDR3 runs 16 residues. Here the CDR3 reads CASSLTQRGQGHEQFF. The CDR3 coding sequence is TGTGCCAGCAGCTTAACACAACGGGGACAGGGCCATGAGCAGTTCTTC.

V is TRBV5-8 and J is TRBJ2-5; the match to TRBD1 covers 8 bases. Germline V gives CDR1 SGHTS, CDR2 YDEGEE. V shed 7 bases, J shed 4 bases, and the junction held 6 bases outside the gene matches. This CDR3 has 13 amino acids. The CDR3 here is CASSRTGTETQYF. The CDR3 region has the DNA TGTGCCAGCTCCAGGACAGGGACAGAGACCCAGTACTTC. The full variable domain, its missing parts supplied by reference TRBV5-8 and TRBJ2-5, is EAGVTQSPTHLIKTRGQQATLRCSPISGHTSVYWYQQALGLGLQFLLWYDEGEERNRGNFPPRFSGRQFPNYSSELNVNALELEDSALYLCASSRTGTETQYFGPGTRLLVL.

V usage is TRBV4-2 and J usage is TRBJ2-2; the match to TRBD1 covers 9 bases. V trimming: 1 base; J trimming: 3 bases; junction bases outside the gene matches: 9. The CDR3 spans 18 residues. Germline-derived CDR1 and CDR2 are LGHNA and YNFKEQ. The CDR3 nucleotides read TGTGCCAGCAGCCAAGCCGTACCGGGACAGGGTCACACCGGGGAGCTGTTTTTT. The encoded protein is CASSQAVPGQGHTGELFF.

This sequence joins TRBV6-1 and TRBJ1-1; 9 bases match TRBD1. The CDR3 length is 16 residues. Germline assignment: CDR1 MNHNS and CDR2 SASEGT. Trimming removed 3 bases from V and 1 base from J; junction bases left unmatched: 6. The CDR3 DNA reads TGTGCCAGCAGTGAGTCGGCGGGACAGGGGAACACTGAAGCTTTCTTT. Its translation: CASSESAGQGNTEAFF.

J is TRBJ2-5 and V is TRBV15, with D unclear. V lost 5 bases and J lost 7, with 20 bases in between. The CDR3 has 15 amino acids. Germline V gene lookup returns CDR1 LNHNV and CDR2 YYDKDF (reference sequence). This CDR3 reads CATSGGATPSGTQYF. In DNA form, the CDR3 reads TGTGCCACCAGCGGCGGAGCGACTCCCTCGGGGACCCAGTACTTC.

V is TRBV7-3 and J is TRBJ2-1, with TRBD1 identical over 11 bases. V shed 4 bases and J 2 bases; nucleotides not matched to a gene: 4. The CDR3 consists of 16 residues. CDR1 and CDR2 from the germline V gene are SGHTA and FQGTGA. The CDR3 DNA reads as TGTGCCAGCAGCTCGAGGACAGGGGGCACCTACAATGAGCAGTTCTTC. The encoded protein is CASSSRTGGTYNEQFF.

The chain carries TRBV6-6 and TRBJ1-3; D is undetermined. V shed 2 bases and J shed 1 base, with 3 bases lying between them. Germline CDR1 MNHNY, CDR2 SVGAGI (reference sequence). This CDR3 spans 13 amino acids. The DNA for the CDR3 is TGTGCCAGCAGTTACGGGTCTGGAAACACCATATATTTT. Translation gives CASSYGSGNTIYF.

The chain combines TRBV19 with TRBJ1-2; a possible D gene is TRBD1 (5 bases). The V end lost 7 bases, the J end lost 2 bases, and 11 bases lay between the germline ends. Germline V lookup: CDR1 LNHDA, CDR2 SQIVND (reference sequence). The CDR3 is 13 residues long. CDR3 protein: CASTRWGNYGYTF. In DNA, the CDR3 is TGTGCCAGTACCCGGTGGGGGAACTATGGCTACACCTTC. Full variable domain (outside the CDR3, taken from reference TRBV19 and TRBJ1-2): DGGITQSPKYLFRKEGQNVTLSCEQNLNHDAMYWYRQDPGQGLRLIYYSQIVNDFQKGDIAEGYSVSREKKESFPLTVTSAQKNPTAFYLCASTRWGNYGYTFGSGTRLTVV.

The J gene is TRBJ2-7, the V gene TRBV2, with 7 bases matching TRBD2. The CDR3 runs 15 residues. The ends lost 6 bases at V and 0 bases at J; junction bases unmatched: 8. Germline-derived CDR1 and CDR2 are SNHLY and FYNNEI. This chain's CDR3 is CASSRDYIRSYEQYV. CDR3 nucleotides: TGTGCCAGCAGCCGGGACTACATCCGCTCCTACGAGCAGTACGTC.

The gene calls are TRBV25-1 and TRBJ2-7, with a possible D match to TRBD2 (6 bases). Germline CDR1 reads MGHDK; CDR2 reads SYGVNS. V lost 4 bases to trimming and J lost 5 bases, with 27 bases between them. The CDR3 loop spans 18 amino acids. CDR3 sequence: CASSVLKEGAFRKDEQYV. CDR3 bases: TGTGCCAGCAGTGTCTTGAAGGAGGGCGCTTTTAGGAAGGACGAGCAGTACGTC.

This sequence joins TRBV28 and TRBJ1-6; D ambiguous. V lost 5 bases, J lost 0 bases, and 14 bases lay in between. Germline V gene lookup returns CDR1 MDHEN and CDR2 SYDVKM. The CDR3 is 17 amino acids. The CDR3 reads CASSIPLGNSYNSPLHF. The CDR3 coding sequence is TGTGCCAGCAGTATCCCTCTCGGTAACTCCTATAATTCACCCCTCCACTTT.

The count of this clone is one. The CDR3 region has the DNA TGTGCCAGTAGTATGCAGGGAAGAGGAGCTTTCTTT. Residues: CASSMQGRGAFF. V gene TRBV19 combines with J gene TRBJ1-1; a possible D gene is TRBD1 (5 bases). CDR1 LNHDA and CDR2 SQIVND come from the germline V gene (reference sequence). Trimming left V 3 bases short and J 10 bases short, with 12 bases between. The CDR3 is 12 residues long.

The gene calls are TRBV11-2 and TRBJ1-2, with a possible D match to TRBD1 (6 bases). The ends were cut back, 4 bases at V and 2 bases at J, with 8 bases in the middle. The germline V gene encodes CDR1 SGHAT and CDR2 FQNNGV. The CDR3 length is 13 residues. The CDR3 sequence: CASSYDRNYGYTF. The CDR3, as DNA: TGTGCCAGCAGCTACGACAGGAACTATGGCTACACCTTC.